This T cell receptor beta chain originates from a study of OX40 agonist ivuxolimab in advanced cancers. Study findings and constraints: The study observed clonal expansion of CD4+ and CD8+ blood T cells by week 6 at 0.1 to 3.0 mg/kg. Some nonresponders also had low normalized T-cell clonal expansion. Expanded clones were, on average, more numerous among CD8+ T cells than CD4+.

The table lists this clone with a count of one. Antigen specificity is unknown. Using immunoSEQ multiplex PCR, the repertoire was profiled, and TCRdb retains in-frame clones only, with some absent. The sample lists some 70,000 clones; about 83% were seen once. The V end was cut by 0 bases, the J end by 7 bases, with 16 bases between. CDR1 is SGHNT, CDR2 YYREEE, per germline (reference sequence). The CDR3 spans 15 residues. Cycle 7 day 1, cycle 4 day 1, and baseline were the timepoints at which blood was sampled. Material: CD4+ or CD8+ T cells sorted from blood, obtained in a trial of the OX40 agonist ivuxolimab. This chain uses TRBV5-4 with TRBJ2-5; unclear D gene. The clonotype originates from an adult with an advanced solid tumor such as melanoma, head and neck, liver or kidney cancer. CDR3 sequence: CASSLDGRVGVTQYF. Written as DNA, the CDR3 is TGTGCCAGCAGCTTGGACGGTAGGGTAGGAGTGACCCAGTACTTC.